This TCR beta chain originates from a study of blood T cell repertoires in COVID-19. Study-wide context: Italy, Spain and the United States were the sources of the convalescent and acute COVID-19 samples. The cDNA or gDNA used as material had been derived from T cells, B-cell-depleted T cells, or PBMCs.

The authors' processing: Estimation of nucleated cell counts was performed using reference gene primer amplification. Libraries were prepared by immunoSEQ multiplex PCR; TCRdb keeps only in-frame clonotypes and omits some of them. V and J calls and clone size are those listed in that table; D and trimming were worked out from the DNA. Here the sample spans 50,000 to 75,000 clones, about 90% being singletons. CDR1 and CDR2 (germline): LNHDA, SQIVND (reference sequence). J was trimmed by 7 bases and V by 4 bases; bases with no gene match: 7. The CDR3 contains 14 residues. Sequencing was done on a sample of peripheral blood. This rearrangement joins TRBV19 to TRBJ1-1; 9 positions agree with TRBD1. The receptor's source is a man at least 80 years old in a cohort sampled during active COVID-19. The CDR3 reads CASSNLGTGNEAFF. CDR3 DNA sequence: TGTGCCAGTAGTAATCTCGGGACAGGGAATGAAGCTTTCTTT.